This T cell receptor (beta chain) was recovered during a study of CD8 T cells in Susac syndrome. Study-level findings and limits: The authors acknowledged that their TCR sequencing and HLA analysis involved a relatively small number of individuals.

To note about this clonotype: Its target is unknown.

TCR beta was sequenced from blood CD8+ and CD4+ T cells. A quantity of about 0.5 to 1 ug RNA underwent reverse transcription using random hexamers. Coverage of TCR beta CDR3 amplification by immunoSEQ multiplex PCR extended to 54 Vbeta and 13 Jbeta. TCRdb recomputed calls from the immunoSEQ multiplex PCR reads with MiXCR, one row per CDR3 protein. In the table there are about 180,000 distinct CDR3 sequences, approximately 93% of which are singletons. Germline V lookup: CDR1 DFQATT, CDR2 SNEGSKA (reference sequence). The length of the CDR3 is 11 residues. Trimming took off 1 base at V and 5 bases at J, with 4 bases between the two ends.

The J gene is TRBJ2-3, the V gene TRBV20-1; D gene ambiguous. The sequence was obtained from a human donor with multiple sclerosis. Sequenced: CD4+ T cells from PBMCs. In DNA form, the CDR3 reads TGCAGTGCTAGAGCGGGAGATACGCAGTATTTT. Translation gives CSARAGDTQYF.